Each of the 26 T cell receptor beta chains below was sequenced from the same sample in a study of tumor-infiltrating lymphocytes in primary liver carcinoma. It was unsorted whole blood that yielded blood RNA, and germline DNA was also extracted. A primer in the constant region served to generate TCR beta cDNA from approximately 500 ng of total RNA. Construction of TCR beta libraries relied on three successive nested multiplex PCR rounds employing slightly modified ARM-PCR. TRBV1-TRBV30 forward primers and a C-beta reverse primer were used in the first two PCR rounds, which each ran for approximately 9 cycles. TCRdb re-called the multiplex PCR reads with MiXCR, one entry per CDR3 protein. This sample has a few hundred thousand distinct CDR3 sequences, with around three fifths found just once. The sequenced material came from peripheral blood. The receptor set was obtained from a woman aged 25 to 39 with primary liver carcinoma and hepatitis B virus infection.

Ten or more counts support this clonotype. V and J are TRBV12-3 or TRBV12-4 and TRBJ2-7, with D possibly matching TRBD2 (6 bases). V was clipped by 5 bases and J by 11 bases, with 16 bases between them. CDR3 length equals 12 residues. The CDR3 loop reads CASSRPSGRKYF. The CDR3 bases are TGTGCCAGCAGTCGCCCGAGCGGGCGTAAGTACTTC.

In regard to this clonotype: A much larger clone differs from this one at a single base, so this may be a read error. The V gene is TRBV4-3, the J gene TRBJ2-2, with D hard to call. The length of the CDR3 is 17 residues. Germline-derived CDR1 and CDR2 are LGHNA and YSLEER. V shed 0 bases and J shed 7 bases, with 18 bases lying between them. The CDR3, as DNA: TGCGCCAGCAGCCAAGAGTTCAGCCCTGGGGTTGTCGGGGAGCTGTTTTTT. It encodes CASSQEFSPGVVGELFF.

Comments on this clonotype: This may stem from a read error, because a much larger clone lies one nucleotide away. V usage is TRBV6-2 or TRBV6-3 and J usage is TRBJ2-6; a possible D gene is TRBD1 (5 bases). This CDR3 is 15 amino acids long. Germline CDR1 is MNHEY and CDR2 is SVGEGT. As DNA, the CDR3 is TGTGCCAGCAGCCCTAAGAAGGTAGGGGCCAGCGTCCTGACTTTC. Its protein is CASSPKKVGASVLTF.

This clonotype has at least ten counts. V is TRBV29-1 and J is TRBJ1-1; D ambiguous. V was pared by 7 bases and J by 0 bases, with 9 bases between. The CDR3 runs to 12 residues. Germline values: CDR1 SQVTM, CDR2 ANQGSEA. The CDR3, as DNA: TGCAGCGCCACACGCATGAACACTGAAGCTTTCTTT. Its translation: CSATRMNTEAFF.

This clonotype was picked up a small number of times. This CDR3 is CVSSLDRVLFTF. The CDR3 DNA reads as TGTGTTAGCAGCTTAGACCGCGTTCTCTTCACCTTC. The chain has TRBV11-2 and TRBJ1-2, with no clear D. CDR1 and CDR2 from the germline V gene are SGHAT and FQNNGV. The CDR3 loop spans 12 amino acids.

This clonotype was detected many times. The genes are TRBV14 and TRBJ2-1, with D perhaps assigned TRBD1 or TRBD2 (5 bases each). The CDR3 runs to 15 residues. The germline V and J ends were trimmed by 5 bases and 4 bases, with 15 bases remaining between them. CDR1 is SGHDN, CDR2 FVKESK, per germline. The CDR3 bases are TGTGCCAGCAGCGGCACGGGACGGACTTACAATGAGCAGTTCTTC. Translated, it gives CASSGTGRTYNEQFF.

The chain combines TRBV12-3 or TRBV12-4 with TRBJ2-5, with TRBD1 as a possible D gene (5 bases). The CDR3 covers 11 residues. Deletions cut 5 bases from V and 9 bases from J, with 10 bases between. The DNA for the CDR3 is TGTGCCAGCAGTCTGCAAGGGGCCCAGTACTTC. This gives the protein CASSLQGAQYF.

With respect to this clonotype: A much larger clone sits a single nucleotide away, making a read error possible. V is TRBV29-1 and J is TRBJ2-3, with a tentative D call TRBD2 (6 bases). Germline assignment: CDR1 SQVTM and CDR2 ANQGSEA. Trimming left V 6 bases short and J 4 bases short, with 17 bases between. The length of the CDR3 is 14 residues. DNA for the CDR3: TGCAGCGTGCCACTCGTTCCGGGGGCAGATACGCAGTATTTT. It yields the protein CSVPLVPGADTQYF.

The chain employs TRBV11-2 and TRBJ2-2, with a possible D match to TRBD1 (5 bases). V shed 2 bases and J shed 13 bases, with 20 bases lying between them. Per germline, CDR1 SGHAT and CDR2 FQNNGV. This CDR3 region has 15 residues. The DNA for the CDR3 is TGTGCCAGCAGCTTAAGGACAAACAAGTCATCGGCGCTGTTTTTT. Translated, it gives CASSLRTNKSSALFF.

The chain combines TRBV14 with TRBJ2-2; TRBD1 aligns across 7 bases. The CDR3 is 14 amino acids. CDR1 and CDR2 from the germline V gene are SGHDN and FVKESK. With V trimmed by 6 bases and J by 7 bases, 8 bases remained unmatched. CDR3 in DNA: TGTGCCAGCAGACGAGACAGGGTAGACGGGGAGCTGTTTTTT. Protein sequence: CASRRDRVDGELFF.

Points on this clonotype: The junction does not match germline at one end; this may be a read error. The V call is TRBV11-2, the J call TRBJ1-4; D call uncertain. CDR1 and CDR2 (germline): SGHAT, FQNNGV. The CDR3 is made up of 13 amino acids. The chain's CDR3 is CVSSLGLDEKLIF. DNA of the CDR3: TGTGTCAGCAGCTTAGGATTGGATGAAAAACTGATTTTT.

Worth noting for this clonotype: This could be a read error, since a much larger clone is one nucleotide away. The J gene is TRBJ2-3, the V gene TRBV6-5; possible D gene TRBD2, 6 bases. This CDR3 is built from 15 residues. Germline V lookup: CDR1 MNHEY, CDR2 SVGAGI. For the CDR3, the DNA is TGTGCCAGCAGTTACGGACTAAGCCTCACAGATACGGAGTATTTT. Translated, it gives CASSYGLSLTDTEYF.

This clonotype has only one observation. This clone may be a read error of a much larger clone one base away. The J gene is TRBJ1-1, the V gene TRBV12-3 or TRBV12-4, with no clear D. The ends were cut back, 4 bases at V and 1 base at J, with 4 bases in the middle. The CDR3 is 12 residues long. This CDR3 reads CASSWWNTEAFF. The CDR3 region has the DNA TGTGCCAGCAGTTGGTGGAACACTGAAGCTTTCTTT.

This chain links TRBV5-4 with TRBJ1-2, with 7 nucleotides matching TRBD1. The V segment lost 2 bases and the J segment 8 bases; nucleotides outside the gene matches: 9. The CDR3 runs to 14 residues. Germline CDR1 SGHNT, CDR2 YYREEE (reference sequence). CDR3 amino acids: CASSFGTVTGGYTF. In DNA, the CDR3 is TGTGCCAGCAGCTTCGGGACAGTAACGGGGGGCTACACCTTC.

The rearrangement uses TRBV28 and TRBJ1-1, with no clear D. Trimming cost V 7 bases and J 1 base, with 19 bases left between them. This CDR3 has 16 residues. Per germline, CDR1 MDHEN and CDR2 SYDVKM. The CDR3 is CASNSNLGHSNTEAFF. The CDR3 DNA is TGTGCCAGCAATTCTAATCTCGGGCACTCGAACACTGAAGCTTTCTTT.

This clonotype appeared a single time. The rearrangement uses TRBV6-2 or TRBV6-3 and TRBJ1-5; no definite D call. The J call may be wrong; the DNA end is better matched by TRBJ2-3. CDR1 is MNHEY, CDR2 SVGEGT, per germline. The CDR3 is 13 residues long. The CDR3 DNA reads TGTGCCAGCAGTTCGGTTTGGGTGCAGCCCCAGTATTTT. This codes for CASSSVWVQPQYF.

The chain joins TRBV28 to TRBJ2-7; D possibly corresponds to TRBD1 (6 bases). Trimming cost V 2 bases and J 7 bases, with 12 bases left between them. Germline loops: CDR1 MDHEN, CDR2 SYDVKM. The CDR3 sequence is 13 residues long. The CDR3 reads CASSLRTAREQYF. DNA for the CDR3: TGTGCCAGCAGTTTACGGACAGCCAGGGAGCAGTACTTC.

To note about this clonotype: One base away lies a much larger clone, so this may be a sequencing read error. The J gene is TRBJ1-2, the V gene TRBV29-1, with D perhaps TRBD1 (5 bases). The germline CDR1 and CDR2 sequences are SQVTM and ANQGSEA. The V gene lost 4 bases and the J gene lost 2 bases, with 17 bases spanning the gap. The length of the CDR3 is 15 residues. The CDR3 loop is CSVVFRGRENYGYTF. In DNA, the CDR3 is TGCAGCGTTGTCTTTAGGGGACGGGAGAACTATGGCTACACCTTC.

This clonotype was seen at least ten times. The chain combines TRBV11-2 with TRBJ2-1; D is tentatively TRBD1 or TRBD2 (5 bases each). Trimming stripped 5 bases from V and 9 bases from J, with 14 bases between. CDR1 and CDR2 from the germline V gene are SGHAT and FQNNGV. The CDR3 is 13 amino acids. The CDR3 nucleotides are TGTGCCAGCAGCACCGGGACCTGGCGTGAGCAGTTCTTC. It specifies CASSTGTWREQFF.

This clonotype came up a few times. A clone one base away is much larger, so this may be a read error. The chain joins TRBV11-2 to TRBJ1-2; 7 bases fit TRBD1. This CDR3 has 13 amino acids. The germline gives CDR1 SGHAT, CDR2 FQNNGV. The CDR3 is CVSSPDRATGYTF. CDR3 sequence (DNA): TGTGTCAGCAGCCCAGACAGGGCCACAGGCTACACCTTC.

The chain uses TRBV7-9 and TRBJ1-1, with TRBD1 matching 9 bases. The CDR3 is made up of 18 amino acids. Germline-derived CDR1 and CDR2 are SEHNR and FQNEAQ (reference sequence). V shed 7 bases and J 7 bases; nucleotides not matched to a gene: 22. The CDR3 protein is CASTLTALRDRVNFEAFF. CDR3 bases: TGTGCCAGCACTTTAACTGCCCTCCGGGACAGGGTAAATTTTGAAGCTTTCTTT.

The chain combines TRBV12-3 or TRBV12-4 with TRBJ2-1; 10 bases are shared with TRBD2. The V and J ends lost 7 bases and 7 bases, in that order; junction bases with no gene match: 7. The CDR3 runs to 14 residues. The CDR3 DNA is TGTGCCAGCACCCCGGGACTAGCGTCGAATGAGCAGTTCTTC. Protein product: CASTPGLASNEQFF.

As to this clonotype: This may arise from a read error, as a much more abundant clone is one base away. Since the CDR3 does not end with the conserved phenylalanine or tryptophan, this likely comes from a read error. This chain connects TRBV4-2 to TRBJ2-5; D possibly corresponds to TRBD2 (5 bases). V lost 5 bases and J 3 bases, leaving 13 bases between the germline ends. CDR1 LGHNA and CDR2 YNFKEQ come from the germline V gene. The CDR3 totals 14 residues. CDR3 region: CASSETEGKETQYS. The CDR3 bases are TGTGCCAGCAGCGAAACCGAGGGAAAAGAGACCCAGTACTCC.

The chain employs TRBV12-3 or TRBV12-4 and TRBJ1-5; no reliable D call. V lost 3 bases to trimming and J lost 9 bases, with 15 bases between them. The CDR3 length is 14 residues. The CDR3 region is CASSLCPVFVPQHF. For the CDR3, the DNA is TGTGCCAGCAGTTTGTGTCCGGTTTTTGTGCCCCAGCATTTT.

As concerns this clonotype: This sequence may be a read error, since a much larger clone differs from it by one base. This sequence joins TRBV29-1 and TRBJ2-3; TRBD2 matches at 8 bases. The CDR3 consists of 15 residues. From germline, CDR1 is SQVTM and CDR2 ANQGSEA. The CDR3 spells CSVDMRGAATDTHYF. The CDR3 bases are TGCAGCGTTGATATGCGGGGGGCAGCCACAGATACGCATTATTTT.

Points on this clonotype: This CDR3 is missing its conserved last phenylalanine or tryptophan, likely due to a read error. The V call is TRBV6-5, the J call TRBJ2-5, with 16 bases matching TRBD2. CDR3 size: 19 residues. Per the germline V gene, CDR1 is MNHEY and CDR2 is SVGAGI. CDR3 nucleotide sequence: TGTGCCGGCAGTCCGGGGACTAGCGGGAGGGCCACCAGTAAAGAGACCCAGTACTTA. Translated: CAGSPGTSGRATSKETQYL.